The present T cell receptor beta chain was sequenced within a study of cytomegalovirus exposure and HLA in healthy donors. Findings and caveats of the study: Reports described diagnosis of cytomegalovirus status by the classifier as highly specific and sensitive.

Profiled with immunoSEQ multiplex PCR; TCRdb holds only in-frame clones, not every one. The data show fewer than 150,000 clones, approximately 88% seen once. This CDR3 region has 18 residues. Germline CDR1 is KGHSH and CDR2 is LQKENI. V was pared by 6 bases and J by 0 bases, with 14 bases of the junction left unmatched. Worth noting for this clone: Antigen unknown.

The V call is TRBV18, the J call TRBJ2-1; TRBD2 aligns across 7 bases. The specimen was PBMCs. The clonotype originates from a man younger than 35 in good health and CMV-seronegative. Here the CDR3 DNA reads TGTGCCAGCTCCCGCGCCCGGGCTAGCGGATACTCCTACAATGAGCAGTTCTTC. It is translated as CASSRARASGYSYNEQFF.